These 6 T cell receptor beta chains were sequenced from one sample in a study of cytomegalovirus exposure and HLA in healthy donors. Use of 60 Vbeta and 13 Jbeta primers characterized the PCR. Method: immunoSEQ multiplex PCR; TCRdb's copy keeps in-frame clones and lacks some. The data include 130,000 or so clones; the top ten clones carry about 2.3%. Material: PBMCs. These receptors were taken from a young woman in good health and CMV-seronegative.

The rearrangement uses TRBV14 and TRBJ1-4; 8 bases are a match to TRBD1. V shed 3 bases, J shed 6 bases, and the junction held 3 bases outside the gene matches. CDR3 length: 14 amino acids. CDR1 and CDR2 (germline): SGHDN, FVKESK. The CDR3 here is CASSQAGGYEKLFF. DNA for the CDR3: TGTGCCAGCAGCCAGGCAGGGGGCTATGAAAAACTGTTTTTT.

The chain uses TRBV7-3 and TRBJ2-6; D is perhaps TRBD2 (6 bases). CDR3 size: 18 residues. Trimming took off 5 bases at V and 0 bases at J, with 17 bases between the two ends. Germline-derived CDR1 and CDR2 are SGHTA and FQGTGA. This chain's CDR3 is CASSPSMAGNSGANVLTF. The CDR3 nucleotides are TGTGCCAGCAGCCCCTCGATGGCGGGGAACTCTGGGGCCAACGTCCTGACTTTC.

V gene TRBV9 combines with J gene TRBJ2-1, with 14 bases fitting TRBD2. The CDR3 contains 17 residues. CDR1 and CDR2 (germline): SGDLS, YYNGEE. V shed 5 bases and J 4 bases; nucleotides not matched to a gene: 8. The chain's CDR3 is CASSRGGTSGSYNEQFF. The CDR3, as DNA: TGTGCCAGCAGTCGTGGGGGGACTAGCGGGAGTTACAATGAGCAGTTCTTC.

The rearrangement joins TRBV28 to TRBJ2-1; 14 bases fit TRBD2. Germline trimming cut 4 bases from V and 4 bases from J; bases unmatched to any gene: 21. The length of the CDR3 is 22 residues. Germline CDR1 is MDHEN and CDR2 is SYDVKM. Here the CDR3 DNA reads TGTGCCAGCAGTTCCCAGTACCCCCGGGGACTAGCGGGAGAAGGGTCATACAATGAGCAGTTCTTC. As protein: CASSSQYPRGLAGEGSYNEQFF.

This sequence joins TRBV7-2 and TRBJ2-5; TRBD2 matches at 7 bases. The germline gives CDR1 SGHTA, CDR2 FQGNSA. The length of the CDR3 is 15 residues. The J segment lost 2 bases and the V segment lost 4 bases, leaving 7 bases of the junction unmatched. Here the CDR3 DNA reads TGTGCCAGCAGCTCGAGGGCTAGCGGACAAGAGACCCAGTACTTC. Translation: CASSSRASGQETQYF.

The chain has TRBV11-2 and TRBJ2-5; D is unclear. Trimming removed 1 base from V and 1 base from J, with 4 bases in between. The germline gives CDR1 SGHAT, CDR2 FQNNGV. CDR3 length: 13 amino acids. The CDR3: CASSLGAQETQYF. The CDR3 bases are TGTGCCAGCAGCTTAGGAGCCCAAGAGACCCAGTACTTC.